The sequence of this TCR beta chain was determined in a study of neurological immune-mediated disorders. General observations from the study: None of the CDR3 amino acid sequences of expanded clones recurred across subjects, suggesting private repertoires in all groups.

The germline V gene has CDR1 SSHAT and CDR2 FNYEAQ (reference sequence). This CDR3 has 14 amino acids. The V end was cut by 6 bases, the J end by 5 bases, with 15 bases between. TCRdb reprocessed the 5' RACE reads via MiXCR and lists one record per CDR3 protein. The profile covers 75,000 to 80,000 distinct CDR3 sequences, with around 4.6% appearing a single time and about 2.4% taken by the ten largest. This clonotype was seen many times. Its antigen is undetermined. This chain uses TRBV7-7 with TRBJ2-3; possibly TRBD1 for D (5 bases). The material sequenced was PBMCs. This TCR was recovered from a woman in her thirties with multiple sclerosis. As DNA, the CDR3 is TGTGCCAGCAGTCGAAGCATGGGGCTAGATACGCAGTATTTT. Its protein is CASSRSMGLDTQYF.